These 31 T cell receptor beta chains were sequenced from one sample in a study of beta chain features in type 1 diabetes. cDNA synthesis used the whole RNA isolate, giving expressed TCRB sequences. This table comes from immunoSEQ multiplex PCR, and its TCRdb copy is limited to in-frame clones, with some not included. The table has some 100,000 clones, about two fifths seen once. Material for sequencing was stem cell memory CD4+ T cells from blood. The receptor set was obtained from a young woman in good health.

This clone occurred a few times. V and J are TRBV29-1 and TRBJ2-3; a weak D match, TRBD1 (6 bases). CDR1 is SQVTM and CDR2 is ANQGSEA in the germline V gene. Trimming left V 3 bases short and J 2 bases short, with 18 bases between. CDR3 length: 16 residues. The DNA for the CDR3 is TGCAGCGTTGATTTGAGGTGGGGGCGCTACACAGATACGCAGTATTTT. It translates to CSVDLRWGRYTDTQYF.

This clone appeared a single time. The CDR3 spells CASSPGWGREPQHF. Written as DNA, the CDR3 is TGTGCCAGCAGCCCGGGCTGGGGGCGCGAGCCCCAGCATTTT. The chain has TRBV7-9 and TRBJ1-5, with a tentative D call TRBD1 (6 bases). The germline CDR1 and CDR2 sequences are SEHNR and FQNEAQ (reference sequence). With 5 bases removed from V and 8 bases from J, the gap between germline ends came to 16 bases. The length of the CDR3 is 14 residues.

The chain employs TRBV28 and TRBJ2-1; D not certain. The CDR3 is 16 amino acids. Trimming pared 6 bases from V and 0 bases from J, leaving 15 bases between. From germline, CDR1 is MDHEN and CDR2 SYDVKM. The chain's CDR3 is CASSLHHTSSYNEQFF. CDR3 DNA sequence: TGTGCCAGCAGCCTCCATCATACGAGCTCCTACAATGAGCAGTTCTTC.

The CDR3 spells CASLPTGMFSGANVLTF. The CDR3 DNA reads TGTGCCAGCTTACCAACAGGGATGTTCTCTGGGGCCAACGTCCTGACTTTC. The gene calls are TRBV2 and TRBJ2-6; perhaps TRBD1 as D (6 bases). Germline V lookup: CDR1 SNHLY, CDR2 FYNNEI. Trimming cost V 8 bases and J 0 bases, with 17 bases left between them. The CDR3 is 17 amino acids.

The DNA of the CDR3 is TGTGCCAGCAGCTTAGCGGGGGGTGTTACAGATACGCAGTATTTT. This translates into CASSLAGGVTDTQYF. The V call is TRBV7-9, the J call TRBJ2-3, with D perhaps matching TRBD2 (6 bases). This CDR3 region has 15 residues. CDR1 is SEHNR, CDR2 FQNEAQ, per germline (reference sequence). V dropped 0 bases and J dropped 3 bases, with 10 bases sitting between them.

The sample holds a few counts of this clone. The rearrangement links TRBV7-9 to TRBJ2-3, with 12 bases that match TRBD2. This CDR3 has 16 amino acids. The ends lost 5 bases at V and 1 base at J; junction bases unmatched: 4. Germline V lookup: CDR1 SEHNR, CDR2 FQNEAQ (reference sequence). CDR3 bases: TGTGCCAGCAGCGCCAGACTAGCGGGGGGCACAGATACGCAGTATTTT. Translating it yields CASSARLAGGTDTQYF.

In DNA form, the CDR3 reads TGTGCCAGCAGACAAGGGCCAGGGGTCAAAAACATTCAGTACTTC. Residues: CASRQGPGVKNIQYF. The chain is built from TRBV6-6 and TRBJ2-4; the D gene is possibly TRBD1 (6 bases). Germline V CDR1 and CDR2: MNHNY, SVGAGI (reference sequence). CDR3 length equals 15 residues. V lost 6 bases to trimming and J lost 3 bases, with 15 bases between them.

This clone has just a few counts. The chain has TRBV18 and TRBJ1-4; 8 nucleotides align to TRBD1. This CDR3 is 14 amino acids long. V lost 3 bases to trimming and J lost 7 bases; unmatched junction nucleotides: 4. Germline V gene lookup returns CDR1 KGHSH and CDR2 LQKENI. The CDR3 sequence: CASSPDRVGEKLFF. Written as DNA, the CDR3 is TGTGCCAGCTCACCGGACAGGGTGGGTGAAAAACTGTTTTTT. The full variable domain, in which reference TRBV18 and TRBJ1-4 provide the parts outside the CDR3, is NAGVMQNPRHLVRRRGQEARLRCSPMKGHSHVYWYRQLPEEGLKFMVYLQKENIIDESGMPKERFSAEFPKEGPSILRIQQVVRGDSAAYFCASSPDRVGEKLFFGSGTQLSVL.

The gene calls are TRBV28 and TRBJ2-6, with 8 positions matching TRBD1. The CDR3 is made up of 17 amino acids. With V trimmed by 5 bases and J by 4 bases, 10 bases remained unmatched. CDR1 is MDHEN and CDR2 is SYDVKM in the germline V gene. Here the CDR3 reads CASSHGQGLRGANVLTF. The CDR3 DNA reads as TGTGCCAGCAGTCACGGACAGGGCTTGAGGGGGGCCAACGTCCTGACTTTC.

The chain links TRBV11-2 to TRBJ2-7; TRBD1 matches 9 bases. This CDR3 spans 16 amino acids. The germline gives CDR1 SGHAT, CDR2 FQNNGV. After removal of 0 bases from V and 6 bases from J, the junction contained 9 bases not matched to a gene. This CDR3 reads CASSLDPLQGAGEQYF. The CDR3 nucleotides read TGTGCCAGCAGCTTAGACCCTCTACAGGGGGCCGGCGAGCAGTACTTC.

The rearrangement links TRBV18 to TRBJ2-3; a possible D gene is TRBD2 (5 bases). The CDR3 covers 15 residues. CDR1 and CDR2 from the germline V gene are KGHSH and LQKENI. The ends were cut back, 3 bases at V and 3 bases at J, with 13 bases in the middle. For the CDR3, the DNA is TGTGCCAGCTCACCCCTGGGAGTGGGGACAGATACGCAGTATTTT. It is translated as CASSPLGVGTDTQYF.

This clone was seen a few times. DNA of the CDR3: TGCAGCGCTACCGGGACAGGCGCAAATGGGGCCAACGTCCTGACTTTC. It specifies CSATGTGANGANVLTF. The chain joins TRBV29-1 to TRBJ2-6, with 8 bases aligning to TRBD1. The CDR3 sequence is 16 residues long. V lost 7 bases, J lost 3 bases, and 11 bases stayed unmatched. CDR1 and CDR2 (germline): SQVTM, ANQGSEA.

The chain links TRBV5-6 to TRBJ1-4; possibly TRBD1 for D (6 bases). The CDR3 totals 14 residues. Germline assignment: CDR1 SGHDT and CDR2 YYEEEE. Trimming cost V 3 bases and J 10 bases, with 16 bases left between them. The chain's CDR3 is CASSSRTAVGKLFF. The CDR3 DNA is TGTGCCAGCAGCTCCAGGACAGCGGTGGGAAAACTGTTTTTT.

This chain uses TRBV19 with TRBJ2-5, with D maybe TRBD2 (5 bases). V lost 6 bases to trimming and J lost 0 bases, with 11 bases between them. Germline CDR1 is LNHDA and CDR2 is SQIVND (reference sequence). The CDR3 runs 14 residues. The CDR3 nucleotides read TGTGCCAGTAGGAACGGGGAGTACCAAGAGACCCAGTACTTC. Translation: CASRNGEYQETQYF. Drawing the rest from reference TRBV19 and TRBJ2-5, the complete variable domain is DGGITQSPKYLFRKEGQNVTLSCEQNLNHDAMYWYRQDPGQGLRLIYYSQIVNDFQKGDIAEGYSVSREKKESFPLTVTSAQKNPTAFYLCASRNGEYQETQYFGPGTRLLVL.

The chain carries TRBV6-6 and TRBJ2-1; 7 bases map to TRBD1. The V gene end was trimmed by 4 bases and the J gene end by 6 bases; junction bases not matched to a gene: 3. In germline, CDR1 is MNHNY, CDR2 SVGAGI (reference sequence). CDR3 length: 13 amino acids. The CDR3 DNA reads TGTGCCAGCAGTTTACAGGGGCTCAATGAGCAGTTCTTC. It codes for CASSLQGLNEQFF.

The CDR3 protein is CASSYGTAFTDTQYF. The CDR3 DNA sequence: TGTGCCAGCAGTTACGGGACAGCGTTCACAGATACGCAGTATTTT. The V call is TRBV6-5, the J call TRBJ2-3; 7 positions match TRBD1. The CDR3 contains 15 residues. Germline values: CDR1 MNHEY, CDR2 SVGAGI. V lost 2 bases to trimming and J lost 2 bases; unmatched junction nucleotides: 4.

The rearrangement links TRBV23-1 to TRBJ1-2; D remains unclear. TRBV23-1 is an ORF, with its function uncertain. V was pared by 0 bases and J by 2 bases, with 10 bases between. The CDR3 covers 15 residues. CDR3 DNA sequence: TGCGCCAGCAGTCAATCGGCAGGAGGGAACTATGGCTACACCTTC. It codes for CASSQSAGGNYGYTF.

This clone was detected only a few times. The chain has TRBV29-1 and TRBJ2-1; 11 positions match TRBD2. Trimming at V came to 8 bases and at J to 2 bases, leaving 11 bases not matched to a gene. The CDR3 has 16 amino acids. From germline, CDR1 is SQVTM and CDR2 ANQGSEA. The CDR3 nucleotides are TGCAGCATCAGGACTAGCGGGCGAGGTGCCTACAATGAGCAGTTCTTC. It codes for CSIRTSGRGAYNEQFF.

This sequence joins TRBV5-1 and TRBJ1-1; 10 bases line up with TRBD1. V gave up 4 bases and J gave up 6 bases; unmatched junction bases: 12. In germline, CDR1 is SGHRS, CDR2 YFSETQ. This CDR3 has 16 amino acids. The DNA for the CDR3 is TGCGCCAGCAGCAGGGGACAGGGGAATTATTGGCCTGAAGCTTTCTTT. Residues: CASSRGQGNYWPEAFF.

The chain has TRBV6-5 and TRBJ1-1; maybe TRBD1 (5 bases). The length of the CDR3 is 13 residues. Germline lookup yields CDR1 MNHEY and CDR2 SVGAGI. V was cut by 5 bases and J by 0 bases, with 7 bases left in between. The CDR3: CASSRTLNTEAFF. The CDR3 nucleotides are TGTGCCAGCAGTCGGACACTGAACACTGAAGCTTTCTTT.

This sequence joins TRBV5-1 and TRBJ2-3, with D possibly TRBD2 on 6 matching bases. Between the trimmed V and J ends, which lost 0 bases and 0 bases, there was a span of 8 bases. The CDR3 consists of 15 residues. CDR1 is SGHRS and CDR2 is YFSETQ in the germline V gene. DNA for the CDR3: TGCGCCAGCAGCTTGGTGGGGACTAGCACAGATACGCAGTATTTT. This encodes CASSLVGTSTDTQYF.

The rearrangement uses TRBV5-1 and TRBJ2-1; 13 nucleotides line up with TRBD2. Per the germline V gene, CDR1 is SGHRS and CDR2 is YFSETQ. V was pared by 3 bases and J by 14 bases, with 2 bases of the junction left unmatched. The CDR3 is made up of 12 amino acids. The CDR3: CASSSGLAGEFF. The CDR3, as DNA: TGCGCCAGCAGCTCCGGACTAGCGGGGGAGTTCTTC.

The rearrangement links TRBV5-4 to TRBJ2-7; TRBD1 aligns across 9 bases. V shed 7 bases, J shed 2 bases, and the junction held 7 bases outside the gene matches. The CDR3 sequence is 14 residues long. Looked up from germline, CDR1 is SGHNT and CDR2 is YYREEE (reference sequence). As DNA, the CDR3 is TGTGCCAGCCGCCGGGACAGGGCGGCCTACGAGCAGTACTTC. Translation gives CASRRDRAAYEQYF.

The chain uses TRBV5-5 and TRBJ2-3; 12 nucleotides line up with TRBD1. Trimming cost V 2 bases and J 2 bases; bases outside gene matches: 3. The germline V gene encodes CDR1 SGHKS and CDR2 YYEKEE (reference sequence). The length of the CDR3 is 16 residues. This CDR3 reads CASSFRDRGHTDTQYF. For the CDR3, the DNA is TGTGCCAGCAGCTTTAGGGACAGGGGGCACACAGATACGCAGTATTTT.

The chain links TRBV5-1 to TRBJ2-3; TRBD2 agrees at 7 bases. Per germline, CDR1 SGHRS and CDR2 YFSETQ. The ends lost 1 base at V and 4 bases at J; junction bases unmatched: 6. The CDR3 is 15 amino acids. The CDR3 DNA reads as TGCGCCAGCAGCTTGAGCGGGACTGGAGCAGATACGCAGTATTTT. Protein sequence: CASSLSGTGADTQYF.

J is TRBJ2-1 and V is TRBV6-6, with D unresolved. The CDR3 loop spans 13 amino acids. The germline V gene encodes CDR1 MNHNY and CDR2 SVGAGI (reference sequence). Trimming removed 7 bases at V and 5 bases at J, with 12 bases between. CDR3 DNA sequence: TGTGCCAGCAATCCGTTTCTTGACAATGAGCAGTTCTTC. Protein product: CASNPFLDNEQFF.

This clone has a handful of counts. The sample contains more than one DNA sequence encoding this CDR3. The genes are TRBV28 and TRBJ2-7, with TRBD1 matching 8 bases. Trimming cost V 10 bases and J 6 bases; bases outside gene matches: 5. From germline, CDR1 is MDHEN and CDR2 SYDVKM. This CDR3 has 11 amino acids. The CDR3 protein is CANSGGGEQYF. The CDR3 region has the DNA TGTGCCAACTCAGGGGGCGGCGAGCAGTACTTC.

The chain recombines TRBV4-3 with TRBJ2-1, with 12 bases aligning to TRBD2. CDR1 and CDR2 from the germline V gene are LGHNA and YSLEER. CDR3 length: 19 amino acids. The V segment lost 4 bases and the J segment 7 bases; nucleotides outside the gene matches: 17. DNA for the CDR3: TGCGCCAGCAGCCCGTCTGGTACGGGACTAGCGGGCAAAGGGAATGAGCAGTTCTTC. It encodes CASSPSGTGLAGKGNEQFF.

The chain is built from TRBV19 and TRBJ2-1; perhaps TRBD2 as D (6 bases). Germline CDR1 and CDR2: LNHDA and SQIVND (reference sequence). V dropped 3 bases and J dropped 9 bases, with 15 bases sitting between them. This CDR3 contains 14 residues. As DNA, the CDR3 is TGTGCCAGTAGTATTCGGGGGATAGTGACTGAGCAGTTCTTC. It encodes CASSIRGIVTEQFF.

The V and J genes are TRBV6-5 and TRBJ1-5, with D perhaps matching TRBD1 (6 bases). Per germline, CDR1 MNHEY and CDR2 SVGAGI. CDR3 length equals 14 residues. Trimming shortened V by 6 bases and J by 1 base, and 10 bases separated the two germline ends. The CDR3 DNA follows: TGTGCCAGCAGAAACAGGGCAAGCAATCAGCCCCAGCATTTT. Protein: CASRNRASNQPQHF.

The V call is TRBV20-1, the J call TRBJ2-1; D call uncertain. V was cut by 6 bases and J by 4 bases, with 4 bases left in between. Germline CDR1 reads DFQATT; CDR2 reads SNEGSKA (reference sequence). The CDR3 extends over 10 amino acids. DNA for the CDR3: TGCAGTGCCGGGTACAATGAGCAGTTCTTC. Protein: CSAGYNEQFF.